The 25 T cell receptor beta chains listed next were all sequenced from one sample in a study of T cell clusters in autoimmune cytopenias. TRB was amplified from 250 ng of peripheral blood genomic DNA per sample. Multiplex touch-down PCR amplified TRB using TRB-A and TRB-B pools in one tube. TCRdb re-called the multiplex PCR reads and gives one entry per CDR3 protein, without DNA. The sample table includes about 6,800 distinct CDR3 sequences. Sequences were obtained from peripheral blood. The receptors were sampled from a human donor with an autoimmune cytopenia or autoimmune hepatitis (not recorded which).

This chain joins TRBV12-3 or TRBV12-4 and TRBJ2-7; TCRdb designates TRBD1, a call that cannot be tested without DNA. This CDR3 has 14 residues. The CDR3 spells CASSLARGLYEQYF.

This clonotype is classed as medium-sized by frequency. The chain uses TRBV15 and TRBJ1-2. CDR3 size: 13 residues. The germline V gene has CDR1 LNHNV and CDR2 YYDKDF (reference sequence). The CDR3 reads CATSERVNYGYTF.

This chain links TRBV12-3 or TRBV12-4 with TRBJ1-4; TCRdb selects TRBD1, and the lack of DNA leaves this call unchecked. The CDR3 contains 13 residues. The chain's CDR3 is CASLTGGAGKLFF.

This clonotype is called medium-sized based on its frequency. The chain combines TRBV29-1 with TRBJ1-4; TCRdb reports TRBD1, a call that lacks DNA to check it against. The CDR3 length is 12 residues. CDR1 is SQVTM, CDR2 ANQGSEA, per germline. This CDR3 is CTAGGTNEKLFF.

V and J are TRBV6-5 and TRBJ2-7; TCRdb selects TRBD1, and the lack of DNA leaves this call unchecked. The CDR3 totals 16 residues. Germline CDR1 MNHEY, CDR2 SVGAGI. This CDR3 reads CASTTPGQGGTYEQYF.

Frequency places this clonotype as medium-sized. The chain carries TRBV5-6 and TRBJ2-7; TCRdb lists TRBD1, though no DNA is available to test this call. CDR3 size: 13 residues. Germline V gene sequence: CDR1 SGHDT, CDR2 YYEEEE. The CDR3 spells CASSLGVPGEQYF.

This clonotype counts as medium-sized by frequency. J is TRBJ2-1 and V is TRBV12-3 or TRBV12-4; TCRdb's D call of TRBD1 is untestable without DNA. There are 14 residues in the CDR3. CDR3 amino acids: CATSGTQTSNEQFF.

V gene TRBV5-4 combines with J gene TRBJ2-1; TCRdb returns TRBD1, unconfirmable since there is no DNA. This CDR3 has 16 residues. The germline CDR1 and CDR2 sequences are SGHNT and YYREEE (reference sequence). The CDR3: CASSLEGGSSYNEQFF.

The chain recombines TRBV6-5 with TRBJ1-3; the TCRdb call, TRBD1, lacks DNA for checking. CDR1 and CDR2 from the germline V gene are MNHEY and SVGAGI. The CDR3 sequence is 14 residues long. The CDR3 region is CASSEQGVGNTIYF.

V is TRBV6-5 and J is TRBJ2-7. This CDR3 is 14 amino acids long. The germline V gene has CDR1 MNHEY and CDR2 SVGAGI. The CDR3 sequence: CASRNGGNSYERYF.

The CDR3 is CASSHSRVNTEAFF. This chain uses TRBV14 with TRBJ1-1. CDR1 is SGHDN and CDR2 is FVKESK in the germline V gene. The CDR3 extends over 14 amino acids.

Measured by frequency, this clonotype is medium-sized. The chain uses TRBV29-1 and TRBJ2-1; TCRdb reports TRBD1, a call that lacks DNA to check it against. Germline V lookup: CDR1 SQVTM, CDR2 ANQGSEA. This CDR3 is 13 amino acids long. The CDR3 reads CSVVDRVGNEQFF.

This rearrangement joins TRBV18 to TRBJ2-5; the TCRdb D gene call, TRBD2, has no DNA to confirm it. Germline CDR1 reads KGHSH; CDR2 reads LQKENI. CDR3 length: 16 residues. This CDR3 reads CASSPAPVVGGETQYF.

The chain carries TRBV15 and TRBJ1-2; there is no DNA to check the TCRdb D call of TRBD1. Germline-derived CDR1 and CDR2 are LNHNV and YYDKDF (reference sequence). This CDR3 is 14 amino acids long. CDR3 protein: CATSREGGLGGYTF.

This clonotype is labeled medium-sized based on frequency. The CDR3: CASRRLASLNEQFF. This chain links TRBV19 with TRBJ2-1; TCRdb names TRBD2, which stays unverified in the absence of DNA. CDR1 and CDR2 from the germline V gene are LNHDA and SQIVND (reference sequence). This CDR3 spans 14 amino acids.

The chain couples TRBV5-6 to TRBJ2-5; TCRdb designates TRBD1, a call that cannot be tested without DNA. The V gene's germline CDR1 is SGHDT and CDR2 YYEEEE. The CDR3 runs to 16 residues. CDR3 sequence reads: CASHKDRVAGLETQYF. Full variable domain (outside the CDR3, taken from reference TRBV5-6 and TRBJ2-5): DAGVTQSPTHLIKTRGQQVTLRCSPKSGHDTVSWYQQALGQGPQFIFQYYEEEERQRGNFPDRFSGHQFPNYSSELNVNALLLGDSALYLCASHKDRVAGLETQYFGPGTRLLVL.

The chain links TRBV6-5 to TRBJ1-5. There are 13 residues in the CDR3. Looked up from germline, CDR1 is MNHEY and CDR2 is SVGAGI. CDR3 amino acids: CASSYSERQPQHF.

In terms of frequency, this clonotype is medium-sized. The CDR3 is CASAREIEQFF. The V call is TRBV18, the J call TRBJ2-1; TCRdb's assignment of TRBD1 cannot be checked, as there is no DNA. The CDR3 runs 11 residues. CDR1 and CDR2 from the germline V gene are KGHSH and LQKENI.

Measured by frequency, this clonotype is medium-sized. The V gene is TRBV6-5, the J gene TRBJ1-2; checking the TCRdb D call of TRBD1 is not possible without DNA. Germline loops: CDR1 MNHEY, CDR2 SVGAGI. CDR3 length equals 16 residues. CDR3: CASSEHPTPSGPGYTF.

This clonotype is classed as medium-sized by frequency. This chain uses TRBV18 with TRBJ1-5; TCRdb outputs TRBD1, but without DNA this stays unchecked. Germline values: CDR1 KGHSH, CDR2 LQKENI. The CDR3 runs to 15 residues. CDR3 protein: CASSPGTGLNQPQHF.

This chain joins TRBV6-5 and TRBJ1-6; lacking DNA, the TRBD1 call made by TCRdb goes unchecked. Germline V gene lookup returns CDR1 MNHEY and CDR2 SVGAGI. This CDR3 is 13 amino acids long. The CDR3 here is CASRPGSISPLHF.

The chain is built from TRBV5-6 and TRBJ2-7. Germline V CDR1 and CDR2: SGHDT, YYEEEE. The CDR3 is made up of 13 amino acids. CDR3 protein: CASSLGPTYEQYF.

The rearrangement links TRBV7-9 to TRBJ2-5. The CDR3 covers 14 residues. Germline CDR1 and CDR2: SEHNR and FQNEAQ (reference sequence). CDR3: CASSPEERLETQYF.

By frequency, this clonotype registers medium-sized. The J gene is TRBJ2-1, the V gene TRBV29-1; TCRdb's D call of TRBD2 is untestable without DNA. The CDR3 spans 18 residues. Germline V CDR1 and CDR2: SQVTM, ANQGSEA. The CDR3 loop is CSVRGRGRAKSSYNEQFF.

Judged by frequency, this clonotype is medium-sized. The chain employs TRBV6-5 and TRBJ1-6. The germline CDR1 and CDR2 sequences are MNHEY and SVGAGI. The CDR3 contains 16 residues. The CDR3 reads CASSYLMDSINSPLHF.